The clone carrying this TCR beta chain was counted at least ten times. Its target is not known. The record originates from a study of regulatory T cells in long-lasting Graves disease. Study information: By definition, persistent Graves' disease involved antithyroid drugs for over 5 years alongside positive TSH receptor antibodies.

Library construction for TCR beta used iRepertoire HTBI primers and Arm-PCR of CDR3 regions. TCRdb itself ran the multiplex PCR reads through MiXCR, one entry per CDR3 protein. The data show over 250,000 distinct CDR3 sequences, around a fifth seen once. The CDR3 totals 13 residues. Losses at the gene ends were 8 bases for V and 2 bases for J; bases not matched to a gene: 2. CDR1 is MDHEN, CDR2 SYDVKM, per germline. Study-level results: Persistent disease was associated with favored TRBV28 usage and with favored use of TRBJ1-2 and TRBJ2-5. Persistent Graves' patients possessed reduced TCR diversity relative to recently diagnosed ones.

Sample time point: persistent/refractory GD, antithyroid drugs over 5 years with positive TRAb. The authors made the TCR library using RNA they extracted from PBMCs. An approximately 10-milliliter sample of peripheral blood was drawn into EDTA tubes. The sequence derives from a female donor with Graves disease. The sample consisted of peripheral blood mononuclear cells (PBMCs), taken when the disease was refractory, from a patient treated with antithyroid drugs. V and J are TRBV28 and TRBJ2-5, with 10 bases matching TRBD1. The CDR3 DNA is TGTGCCAGCCGGACAGGGGGGCAAGAGACCCAGTACTTC. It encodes CASRTGGQETQYF.